The source of this TCR beta chain is a study of cytomegalovirus exposure and HLA in healthy donors (dated by TCRdb to the late 2010s). Turning to the overall study: An earlier analysis of roughly 500 of the donors reported approximately 270 Gb of sequence data and 100 million to 140 million unique TCR beta sequences from some 180 million T cells. Roughly 300 gigabases of sequencing data and tens of millions of unique TCR sequences were included in an early release covering about 700 HLA-typed donors. The genetic ancestry cluster associated with self-reported Caucasian donors included roughly four fifths of the 398 genotyped donors. The study aimed to test whether cataloging public T cell receptors could reveal signatures of past pathogen exposure. The T cell repertoires of several hundred subjects were profiled by immunosequencing and related to cytomegalovirus serostatus. Besides the first cohort of 500 to 700 subjects, a separate validation cohort made up of over a hundred different subjects was used. To predict cytomegalovirus infection status, the study brought together high-throughput TCR immunosequencing, statistical association of individual TCRs with disease status, and machine learning. To study patterns of TCR occurrence, a later analysis re-analyzed previously published TCR beta repertoires from 600 to 750 donors and added high-resolution HLA genotyping. The later analysis used no new phenotypic data to find candidate immune exposures, relying instead on TCR beta sequences and their occurrence across donors. An earlier analysis of some 500 of the donors applied high-throughput TCR beta sequencing to assess whether each TCR beta V gene segment acted as functional or pseudogenic. Alongside the repertoire data, information on donor age, sex, ethnicity and CMV serostatus was compiled. Genome-wide SNP genotypes for about 65% of the roughly 670 donors were used in a later genetic analysis, which treated that subset as a discovery cohort. Every repertoire in the discovery cohort had been generated on one and the same sequencing platform. Class I and class II HLA loci were covered by the typing at four-digit resolution. Typing coverage differed by locus: A, B, C, DRB1 and DQB1 were typed in about 620-630 donors, DQA1 in roughly 510, DPA1 in approximately 600, and DPB1 in around 440. Several DR-DQ haplotypes were treated as single units for association and clustering because of strong linkage in the cohort. On average, over 200,000 unique TCR beta nucleotide sequences were sequenced per donor among 300 to 500 genotyped donors of the cohort, with 15% to 20% of those sequences being non-productive.

Trimmed from V: 4 bases; trimmed from J: 7 bases; junction bases lacking a gene match: 7. For CDR1 and CDR2, the germline V gene lists SGDLS and YYNGEE. The cysteine opens and the phenylalanine closes a CDR3 of 15 amino acids. Here the CDR3 DNA is all that survives: 45 bases in frame from base 1. The receptor library was made with the immunoSEQ multiplex PCR assay. For the multiplex PCR, a mixture combining 60 forward primers for TCR Vbeta segments and 13 reverse primers for TCR Jbeta segments was used. The CDR3 region of rearranged TCR beta genes was amplified from genomic DNA with a multiplex PCR assay. The Illumina HiSeq System was used to sequence the amplified TCR beta libraries as 87-base-pair reads. The paper's processing steps were these. A later analysis counted about 80 million unique TCR beta chains across the 670 or so repertoires, and about 10 million of these chains were shared by at least two donors. A nearest-neighbor algorithm error-corrected the raw reads and collapsed the reads into unique sequences, merging closely related sequences to remove PCR and sequencing errors. CDR3 sequences were aligned to IMGT reference sequences to assign V, D and J gene segments. Each retained sequence needed at least a six-nucleotide match to both a V gene segment and a J gene segment. A rearrangement was called productive if the CDR3 had no stop codons and remained in frame with V and J, and every other rearrangement was called non-productive. Following IMGT convention, CDR3 was defined as the stretch from the second conserved V-encoded cysteine up to the conserved J-encoded phenylalanine. The earlier analysis of approximately 590 of the donors excluded any sequence lacking an unambiguous match to a single V gene segment. An earlier analysis of 550 to 650 of the donors classified V segments as functional when productive rearrangements were above 56.7% and as segregating when the standard deviation between donors was above 5%. A statistical classification framework was built for diagnosing cytomegalovirus status from the catalog of TCR beta chain sequences. In a later analysis, V and J genes were assigned by comparing TCR nucleotide sequences against IMGT/GENE-DB human TR gene sequences. The TCRdist pipeline was used in a later analysis to assign CDR3 sequences and most-parsimonious VDJ recombination scenarios. In a later analysis, every TCR beta chain was defined by the combination of its CDR3 amino acid sequence and its V-gene family, and reads without a unique V-gene family were dropped. In a later analysis, 550 to 650 highly shared, low-generation-probability nucleotide sequences were removed to address suspected cross-contamination and a sequencing artifact. In a later analysis, a clonal expansion index was calculated for each public chain from normalized within-repertoire ranks of inferred template counts. In a later analysis, generation probabilities were computed with a VDJ recombination model fitted to out-of-frame rearrangements, and the resulting probabilities were checked against IGoR. In a later analysis, hypergeometric tests were used to score TCR-TCR, TCR-HLA and TCR-CMV co-occurrence, with a repertoire-size bias correction applied to TCR pairs. A later analysis estimated false discovery rates by permuting HLA or CMV assignments 20 times. In a later analysis, co-occurring TCRs were grouped using DBSCAN, with TCRdist sequence similarity added in when clustering inside HLA-allele-positive subsets. Co-occurrence clustering excluded repertoires with fewer than 30,000 or more than 120,000 public chains, plus five with anomalous nucleotide sharing. TCRdb took this table from immuneACCESS and kept in-frame rearrangements with V and J called. Such tables lack part of the clones; where checked against another copy, unresolved V genes explain under half of the gap, and the rest is unexplained. V, J and clone size reflect that table, while D and trimming were determined from the DNA. For this sample there are about 160,000 clones; about 80% appear just once. Approximately 4.8% of the sample is taken by the ten largest.

As concerns this clone: The clone's antigen remains unknown. No qualities accompany the bases; no much larger clone lies one base away.

Here is what the overall study found, with its caveats: HLA typing was unavailable for some donors at each locus, so association tests used only the typed subset. This cohort had only TCR beta chains sequenced, and the lack of alpha or paired-chain data limited which features could be detected. CMV serostatus was the only immune exposure information available for the cohort. Assigning TCR associations to individual alleles was difficult when HLA alleles, especially DR and DQ, strongly co-occurred. Across donors, most TCR sequences were observed very rarely, whereas some public TCRs were present in many individuals. Cytomegalovirus status was reported to be diagnosed by the classifier with high specificity and sensitivity in both the original and validation cohorts. In an earlier analysis of around 600 of the donors, most TCR beta V segments appeared in productive rearrangements about 90% or about 30% of the time, broadly matching IMGT annotations. According to a later analysis, TCR association rates differed among HLA loci, with DRB1 alleles showing the most associated TCRs and HLA-C alleles showing the fewest. The authors suggested that the approach could potentially be extended to other disease states and immunological phenotypes. A few of the identified cytomegalovirus-associated TCR beta chains were confirmed in vitro to be specific for cytomegalovirus antigens. A later genetic analysis reported fewer N-insertions in productive TCRs among donors in an Asian-associated ancestry cluster than the roughly 640-donor mean. The study listed approximately 150 TCR beta chains as associated with cytomegalovirus. About 17 rarely observed V segments, including chromosome 9 orphons, were excluded from the earlier analysis of some 590 of the donors because counts were too low. An association between a missense DCLRE1C variant and V-gene and J-gene trimming of TCR beta chains was found in a later genetic analysis and replicated in an independent cohort. Specific HLA alleles were associated with 15,000 to 20,000 TCR beta sequences at a false discovery rate of 0.05 in a later analysis. Some IMGT-functional V segments, including TRBV6-2 and TRBV6-3, could not be told apart with the 87-base-pair reads, so those segments were excluded. Linkage disequilibrium might explain the correlated functional status among segregating V segments, but an unknown experimental factor could not be excluded. A cluster of highly shared sequence variants was judged likely to be a technical artifact of the sequencing pipeline. The presence/absence analyses assumed that sequencing depth was roughly uniform across donors, and that assumption may not be true. A further reported finding was that TCR beta sequences accurately predicted the HLA-A and HLA-B alleles for most subjects in the first cohort. In a later analysis, most CMV-associated TCR beta chains were found to appear HLA-restricted, with HLA associations seemingly driven largely by CMV exposure. Compared with equally common non-associated chains, HLA-associated TCR beta chains in a later analysis were more clonally expanded and had lower generation probabilities. According to a later analysis, parvovirus B19, influenza, CMV and Epstein-Barr virus appeared linked to several top co-occurrence clusters.

The cohort was made up of several hundred healthy bone marrow donors. At the time of sampling, all cohort members were nominally healthy, though unrecorded immune exposures were likely present. The donor tested CMV seronegative and was one of the 352 seronegative cohort members. A peripheral blood sample was provided by each donor, and peripheral blood mononuclear cells were used for TCR beta sequencing. The Qiagen DNeasy Blood Extraction Kit was used to extract genomic DNA from the blood cell samples. The sample consisted of PBMCs. The receptor was isolated from a man aged 25 to 40 in good health and CMV-seronegative. Recombination connected TRBV9 to TRBJ2-3; 12 middle bases align to TRBD2. The nucleotides are TGTGCCAGCAGCCCTAGTACTAGCGGGGGGTATACGCAGTATTTT. Translated, this is CASSPSTSGGYTQYF.